Below, 25 T cell receptor beta chains from the same sample are listed, as sequenced in a study of shared clonotypes between healthy human individuals. Only CD45RO-negative cells positively selected for CCR7 counted as naive CD8 cells, so terminally differentiated effector memory CD45RA+ cells were excluded. Data came from immunoSEQ multiplex PCR; TCRdb stores just in-frame clones and leaves some out. Altogether around 600,000 clones are present, roughly 98% being singletons, with the ten largest covering more than 0.3%. Specimen: naive CD8+ T cells sorted from blood. Receptors originate from a man aged 25-45 years in good health.

V usage is TRBV20-1 and J usage is TRBJ2-7; unclear D gene. This CDR3 region has 11 residues. From germline, CDR1 is DFQATT and CDR2 SNEGSKA (reference sequence). V was trimmed by 3 bases and J by 3 bases, leaving 6 bases between them. CDR3 residues: CSASEIYEQYF. For the CDR3, the DNA is TGCAGTGCTAGTGAAATCTACGAGCAGTACTTC.

V gene TRBV7-9 combines with J gene TRBJ2-1; D unresolved. This CDR3 spans 14 amino acids. V lost 5 bases and J lost 10, with 18 bases in between. Germline V gives CDR1 SEHNR, CDR2 FQNEAQ (reference sequence). DNA for the CDR3: TGTGCCAGCAGCACCCCGCTGCAAATGGAGGAGCAGTTCTTC. Protein: CASSTPLQMEEQFF.

This chain joins TRBV4-3 and TRBJ2-6, with TRBD2 as a possible D gene (6 bases). With 4 bases removed from V and 18 bases from J, the gap between germline ends came to 22 bases. Germline CDR1 is LGHNA and CDR2 is YSLEER. This CDR3 has 14 residues. The CDR3 DNA reads as TGCGCCAGCAGCCCAAACGCGGGACGGCGTGTGGGGACTTTC. It is translated as CASSPNAGRRVGTF.

This chain connects TRBV28 to TRBJ1-5, with D uncertain. This CDR3 is 16 amino acids long. V gave up 7 bases and J gave up 0 bases, with 16 bases separating them. Germline V CDR1 and CDR2: MDHEN, SYDVKM. In DNA form, the CDR3 reads TGTGCCAGCACCCGTATTGAGGGCAATAGCAATCAGCCCCAGCATTTT. Amino acids: CASTRIEGNSNQPQHF.

The chain has TRBV5-1 and TRBJ1-2; perhaps TRBD1 as D (5 bases). CDR1 and CDR2 (germline): SGHRS, YFSETQ. This CDR3 has 14 amino acids. The germline V and J ends were trimmed by 5 bases and 1 base, with 12 bases remaining between them. For the CDR3, the DNA is TGCGCCAGCAGATACGACAGCTTTAACTATGGCTACACCTTC. Amino acid sequence: CASRYDSFNYGYTF.

Of note for this clone: Additional DNA sequences in this sample encode the identical CDR3. The CDR3 sequence is CASSVGGLAGDEQYF. In nucleotides, the CDR3 is TGTGCCAGCAGCGTAGGGGGGCTAGCGGGAGACGAGCAGTACTTC. The V and J genes are TRBV9 and TRBJ2-7; 10 nucleotides line up with TRBD2. The J segment lost 5 bases and the V segment lost 0 bases, leaving 5 bases of the junction unmatched. The CDR3 totals 15 residues. The germline CDR1 and CDR2 sequences are SGDLS and YYNGEE.

The V gene is TRBV5-6, the J gene TRBJ2-7, with TRBD2 matching 12 bases. Germline assignment: CDR1 SGHDT and CDR2 YYEEEE. The CDR3 loop spans 16 amino acids. The V and J ends lost 1 base and 2 bases, in that order; junction bases with no gene match: 4. The CDR3 sequence: CASSLQLAGGPYEQYF. The CDR3 nucleotides read TGTGCCAGCAGCTTGCAACTAGCGGGAGGACCCTACGAGCAGTACTTC.

The J gene is TRBJ2-7, the V gene TRBV28, with D maybe TRBD2 (5 bases). V was clipped by 7 bases and J by 0 bases, with 16 bases between them. The V gene's germline CDR1 is MDHEN and CDR2 SYDVKM. This CDR3 contains 15 residues. The CDR3 region has the DNA TGTGCCAGCACCCCGCTAGCATCATCCTCCTACGAGCAGTACTTC. It specifies CASTPLASSSYEQYF.

The chain links TRBV30 to TRBJ1-2; no clear D. Germline V gene sequence: CDR1 GTSNPN, CDR2 SVGIG (reference sequence). Trimming pared 4 bases from V and 6 bases from J, leaving 18 bases between. CDR3 size: 14 residues. CDR3 sequence reads: CAWISDASRDGYTF. Here the CDR3 DNA reads TGTGCCTGGATCTCGGACGCCTCGCGTGATGGCTACACCTTC.

The chain has TRBV4-2 and TRBJ2-5; 10 nucleotides align to TRBD1. Germline CDR1 is LGHNA and CDR2 is YNFKEQ. With 4 bases clipped from V and 5 bases from J, the junction kept 7 bases outside the gene matches. The CDR3 is made up of 15 amino acids. The DNA for the CDR3 is TGTGCCAGCAGCCTTCCGGGACAGGGGAAGGAGACCCAGTACTTC. Its translation: CASSLPGQGKETQYF.

CDR3 DNA sequence: TGTGCCAGCAGCCCCCTCGGAGCGGCCTTCACTGGGGCCAACGTCCTGACTTTC. Its translation is CASSPLGAAFTGANVLTF. The chain carries TRBV5-5 and TRBJ2-6, with a possible D match to TRBD2 (5 bases). The V gene lost 4 bases and the J gene lost 2 bases, with 19 bases spanning the gap. Germline V gene data show CDR1 as SGHKS and CDR2 as YYEKEE (reference sequence). The CDR3 runs to 18 residues.

The V call is TRBV27, the J call TRBJ2-5; 7 bases are a match to TRBD2. The CDR3 is 14 residues long. Germline loops: CDR1 MNHEY, CDR2 SMNVEV (reference sequence). V gave up 5 bases and J gave up 5 bases; unmatched junction bases: 8. This CDR3 is CASSDGTIGETQYF. CDR3 DNA: TGTGCCAGCAGTGACGGGACTATTGGGGAGACCCAGTACTTC.

The CDR3 bases are TGTGCCAGCAGCCGTGGGACAGGGAATTACTATGGCTACACCTTC. It specifies CASSRGTGNYYGYTF. The chain couples TRBV13 to TRBJ1-2, with TRBD1 matching 9 bases. CDR1 PRHDT and CDR2 FYEKMQ come from the germline V gene (reference sequence). The J segment lost 3 bases and the V segment lost 5 bases, leaving 7 bases of the junction unmatched. The CDR3 is 15 residues long. Drawing the rest from reference TRBV13 and TRBJ1-2, the complete variable domain is AAGVIQSPRHLIKEKRETATLKCYPIPRHDTVYWYQQGPGQDPQFLISFYEKMQSDKGSIPDRFSAQQFSDYHSELNMSSLELGDSALYFCASSRGTGNYYGYTFGSGTRLTVV.

This sequence joins TRBV18 and TRBJ2-2; D unresolved. V lost 0 bases and J 1 base, leaving 6 bases between the germline ends. This CDR3 is 15 amino acids long. Germline V gene lookup returns CDR1 KGHSH and CDR2 LQKENI. DNA of the CDR3: TGTGCCAGCTCACCACCGAATCGGAACACCGGGGAGCTGTTTTTT. This sequence encodes CASSPPNRNTGELFF.

The chain joins TRBV27 to TRBJ1-2; D remains unclear. This CDR3 is 15 amino acids long. CDR1 is MNHEY and CDR2 is SMNVEV in the germline V gene (reference sequence). V dropped 5 bases and J dropped 0 bases, with 13 bases sitting between them. The CDR3 nucleotides read TGTGCCAGCAGTCAAAGGACGGATCCTAACTATGGCTACACCTTC. Residues: CASSQRTDPNYGYTF.

The V call is TRBV6-5, the J call TRBJ2-2; 7 bases fit TRBD1. The CDR3 is made up of 15 amino acids. Per the germline V gene, CDR1 is MNHEY and CDR2 is SVGAGI. Trimming took 5 bases from V and 1 from J; bases not matched to a gene: 4. This chain's CDR3 is CASSPGQWNTGELFF. The CDR3 nucleotides are TGTGCCAGCAGTCCGGGACAGTGGAACACCGGGGAGCTGTTTTTT.

The chain carries TRBV7-6 and TRBJ2-7; the match to TRBD1 covers 12 bases. Germline V CDR1 and CDR2: SGHVS, FNYEAQ. J gave up 0 bases and V 4 bases, and 13 bases lay outside the gene matches. The CDR3 is 19 amino acids. The CDR3 region has the DNA TGTGCCAGCAGCTCCCGGGACAGGGGGCGATCTGACTTCTCCTACGAGCAGTACTTC. Its protein product is CASSSRDRGRSDFSYEQYF.

J is TRBJ2-1 and V is TRBV14; D might be TRBD1 or TRBD2, each matching 6 bases. The CDR3 is 17 residues long. V was pared by 4 bases and J by 0 bases, with 16 bases between. Germline V gene data show CDR1 as SGHDN and CDR2 as FVKESK. The CDR3 bases are TGTGCCAGCAGCCGGGACACCTCTAGCGACTCCTACAATGAGCAGTTCTTC. This translates into CASSRDTSSDSYNEQFF.

The chain joins TRBV7-2 to TRBJ2-7; D remains unclear. V dropped 2 bases and J dropped 4 bases, with 9 bases sitting between them. The CDR3 has 13 amino acids. Germline CDR1 is SGHTA and CDR2 is FQGNSA. The CDR3 here is CASSLPGGYEQYF. Written as DNA, the CDR3 is TGTGCCAGCAGCTTACCGGGCGGTTACGAGCAGTACTTC. The full variable domain, its missing parts supplied by reference TRBV7-2 and TRBJ2-7, is GAGVSQSPSNKVTEKGKDVELRCDPISGHTALYWYRQSLGQGLEFLIYFQGNSAPDKSGLPSDRFSAERTGGSVSTLTIQRTQQEDSAVYLCASSLPGGYEQYFGPGTRLTVT.

J is TRBJ1-1 and V is TRBV6-5; maybe TRBD1 (5 bases). CDR1 and CDR2 (germline): MNHEY, SVGAGI. This CDR3 comprises 12 residues. V lost 2 bases to trimming and J lost 7 bases, with 8 bases between them. CDR3 bases: TGTGCCAGCAGTTACACAGGCCTTGAAGCTTTCTTT. Translating gives CASSYTGLEAFF.

The chain joins TRBV5-1 to TRBJ2-3, with 8 bases identical to TRBD2. J gave up 4 bases and V 4 bases, and 5 bases lay outside the gene matches. Per germline, CDR1 SGHRS and CDR2 YFSETQ. This CDR3 has 14 amino acids. Here the CDR3 reads CASSPSGSSDTQYF. The CDR3 DNA sequence: TGCGCCAGCAGCCCAAGCGGGAGTTCAGATACGCAGTATTTT.

The chain employs TRBV19 and TRBJ1-1, with unresolved D. The CDR3 length is 13 residues. Per germline, CDR1 LNHDA and CDR2 SQIVND (reference sequence). V was cut by 4 bases and J by 5 bases, with 11 bases left in between. CDR3 sequence reads: CASSKGVMTEAFF. DNA for the CDR3: TGTGCCAGTAGTAAGGGAGTAATGACTGAAGCTTTCTTT.

This rearrangement joins TRBV5-1 to TRBJ1-1, with no clear D. CDR3 size: 15 residues. Germline assignment: CDR1 SGHRS and CDR2 YFSETQ. The V gene lost 4 bases and the J gene lost 4 bases, with 17 bases spanning the gap. The CDR3 spells CASSDGRSPVTEAFF. As DNA, the CDR3 is TGCGCCAGCAGCGATGGCCGATCCCCCGTCACTGAAGCTTTCTTT.

The chain has TRBV7-2 and TRBJ2-7; D unresolved. CDR3 length: 14 amino acids. From germline, CDR1 is SGHTA and CDR2 FQGNSA. The V end lost 4 bases, the J end lost 0 bases, and 10 bases lay between the germline ends. This CDR3 reads CASSSTDLSYEQYF. In DNA, the CDR3 is TGTGCCAGCAGCTCGACTGACCTCTCCTACGAGCAGTACTTC.

The rearrangement uses TRBV11-2 and TRBJ2-1; 13 nucleotides agree with TRBD2. CDR1 is SGHAT, CDR2 FQNNGV, per germline. After removal of 7 bases from V and 7 bases from J, the junction contained 4 bases not matched to a gene. The CDR3 extends over 14 amino acids. In DNA form, the CDR3 reads TGTGCCAGCACGGGACTAGCGGGAATTAATGAGCAGTTCTTC. It codes for CASTGLAGINEQFF.